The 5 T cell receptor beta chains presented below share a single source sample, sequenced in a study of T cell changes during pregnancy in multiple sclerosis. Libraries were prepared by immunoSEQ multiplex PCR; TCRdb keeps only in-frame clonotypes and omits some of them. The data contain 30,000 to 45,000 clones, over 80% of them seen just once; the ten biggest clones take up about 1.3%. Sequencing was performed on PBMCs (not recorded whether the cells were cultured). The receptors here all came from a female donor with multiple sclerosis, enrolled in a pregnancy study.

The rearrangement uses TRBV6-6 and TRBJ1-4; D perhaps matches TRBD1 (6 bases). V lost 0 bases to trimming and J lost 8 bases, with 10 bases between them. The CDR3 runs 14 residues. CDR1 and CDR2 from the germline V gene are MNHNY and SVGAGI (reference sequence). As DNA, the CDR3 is TGTGCCAGCAGTTACTCGACACAGGGCGAAAAACTGTTTTTT. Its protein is CASSYSTQGEKLFF.

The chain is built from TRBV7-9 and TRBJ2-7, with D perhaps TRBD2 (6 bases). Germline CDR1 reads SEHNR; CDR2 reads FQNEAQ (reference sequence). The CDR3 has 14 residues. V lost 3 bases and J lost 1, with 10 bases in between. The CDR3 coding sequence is TGTGCCAGCAGCTTCGGCGGGGAATCCTACGAGCAGTACTTC. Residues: CASSFGGESYEQYF.

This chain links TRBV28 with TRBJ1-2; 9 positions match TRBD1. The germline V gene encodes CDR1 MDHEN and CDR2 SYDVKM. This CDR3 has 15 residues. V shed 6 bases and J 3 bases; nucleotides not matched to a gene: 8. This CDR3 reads CASRPRDRVYYGYTF. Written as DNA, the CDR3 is TGTGCCAGCAGGCCCCGGGACAGGGTATACTATGGCTACACCTTC.

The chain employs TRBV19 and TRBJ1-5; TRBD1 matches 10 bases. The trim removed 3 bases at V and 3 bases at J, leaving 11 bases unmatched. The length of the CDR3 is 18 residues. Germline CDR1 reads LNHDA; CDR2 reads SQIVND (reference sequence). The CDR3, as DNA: TGTGCCAGTAGTATGGCGGGACAGGGGTGGATTTCCAATCAGCCCCAGCATTTT. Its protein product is CASSMAGQGWISNQPQHF.

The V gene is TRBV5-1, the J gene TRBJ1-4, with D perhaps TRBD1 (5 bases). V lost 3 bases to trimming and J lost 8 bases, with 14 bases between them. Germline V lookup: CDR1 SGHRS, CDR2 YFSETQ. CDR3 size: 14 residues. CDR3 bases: TGCGCCAGCAGCTCGCGGACTTGGGGCGAAAAACTGTTTTTT. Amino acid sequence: CASSSRTWGEKLFF.